The present T cell receptor (beta chain) was sequenced within a study of vaccination and CD4 T cells after COVID-19. Germline CDR1 and CDR2: KGHSH and LQKENI. This CDR3 is built from 16 residues. Trimming removed 1 base from V and 5 bases from J; junction bases left unmatched: 8. As for this clonotype: Its target is unknown.

Treatment reported: roughly 10-day PBMC culture with coronavirus spike peptide pools or control peptides (ViraFEST assay). Sequencing of the DNA from cultured CD4+ T cells was carried out with the Oncomine TCR Beta short-read assay. TCRdb re-analysed the PCR reads in MiXCR, keeping a single row per CDR3 protein. The table lists 10,000 or so distinct CDR3 sequences, less than 40% of them singletons. The sample was cultured CD4+ T cells from blood. The J gene is TRBJ2-7, the V gene TRBV18; 10 positions match TRBD1. The clonotype was recovered from a human donor with COVID-19. CDR3 nucleotide sequence: TGTGCCAGCTCACCACGACAGGGGGCTGGACTTCACGAGCAGTACTTC. Residues: CASSPRQGAGLHEQYF.